The clone carrying this T cell receptor (beta chain) was recorded a few times. What it binds is unknown. This entry comes from a study of T cell repertoires in cytomegalovirus infection. Study-level results: Dominant in the ex vivo response were TCR beta clonotypes restricted by HLA-C and specific for CMV.

A single record per CDR3 protein comes from TCRdb applying MiXCR to the reads. The sample consists of more than 250,000 distinct CDR3 sequences, around a quarter of them appearing once. Trimming removed 4 bases at V and 6 bases at J, with 8 bases between. The length of the CDR3 is 12 residues. J is TRBJ2-3 and V is TRBV12-3 or TRBV12-4; a weak D match, TRBD1 (5 bases). The material sequenced was cultured PBMCs, taken from culture after CMV antigen stimulation. This sequence originates from a human donor in good health (CMV status not recorded). Some clones in this sample may be carry-over from other donors' samples. The CDR3 region has the DNA TGTGCCAGCAGTTCAGGGTCCGATACGCAGTATTTT. Residues: CASSSGSDTQYF.